This TCR beta chain was obtained from a study of response to subunit inactivated influenza vaccine. To note about this clonotype: The antigen remains undetermined.

TCRdb called the RT-PCR reads again in MiXCR, with one record for every CDR3 protein. The sample has 560,000 or so distinct CDR3 sequences; 7.5% to 8.5% are singletons. Whole-study findings and limits: Authors suggested that a seasonal influenza vaccination recruits few new T cells each time.

The source of this sequence is a man aged 45-69 years who received an inactivated influenza vaccine. The specimen was PBMCs from blood, collected less than 30 months after vaccination.

CDR3 DNA: TGTGCCAGCAGTTTATATACTGCGGGATTGAGGACCGGGGAGCTGTTTTTT. Translated: CASSLYTAGLRTGELFF. The chain uses TRBV28 and TRBJ2-2; maybe TRBD2 (6 bases). Germline CDR1 reads MDHEN; CDR2 reads SYDVKM. The CDR3 is 17 residues long. V was pared by 1 base and J by 5 bases, with 17 bases between.